This TCR beta chain came from a study of Tregs in tolerant kidney transplant recipients. Study details: Recipients received nonmyeloablative bone marrow transplants from related graft donors, with transient mixed chimerism. Findings and limits, study-wide: Biological reproducibility was not directly addressed, but technical replication error appeared minimal. Few patients were studied, so findings need validation in larger groups.

This CDR3 spans 14 amino acids. Losses at the gene ends were 2 bases for V and 8 bases for J; bases not matched to a gene: 6. Germline V gives CDR1 KGHSH, CDR2 LQKENI. CD4+CD25+CD127- Tregs, CD4+CD25- non-Tregs, CD4 and CD8 cells were sorted. Turning to this clone: Antigen: not known. The read is 3 residues too short to cover the CDR3 end, so that end is filled in from the germline J gene.

Only in-frame clones appear in the TCRdb table, and some are missing; sequencing was by immunoSEQ multiplex PCR. The table lists fewer than 55,000 clones. The material sequenced was CD4+ T cells from blood, taken before the transplant. The chain links TRBV18 to TRBJ2-1; 7 bases agree with TRBD2. The source of this sequence is a human donor who received a combined kidney and bone marrow transplant. The CDR3 DNA, read in part, is TGTGCCAGCTCACCAGGACTAGGGGTGGATGAG. Its protein product is CASSPGLGVDE. The entire CDR3 protein is CASSPGLGVDEQFF.